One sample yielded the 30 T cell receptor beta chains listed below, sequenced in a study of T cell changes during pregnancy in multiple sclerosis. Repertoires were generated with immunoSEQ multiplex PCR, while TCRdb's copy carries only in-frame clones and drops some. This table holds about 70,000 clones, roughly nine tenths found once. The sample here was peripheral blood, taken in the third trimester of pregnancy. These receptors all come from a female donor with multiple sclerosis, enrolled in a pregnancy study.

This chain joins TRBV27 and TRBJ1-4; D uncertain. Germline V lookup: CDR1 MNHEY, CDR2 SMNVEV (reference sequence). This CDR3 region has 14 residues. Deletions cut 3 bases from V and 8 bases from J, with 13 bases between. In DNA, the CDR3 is TGTGCCAGCAGTTTTTCGGGTGTTGGCGAAAAACTGTTTTTT. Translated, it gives CASSFSGVGEKLFF. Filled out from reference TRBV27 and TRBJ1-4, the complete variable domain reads EAQVTQNPRYLITVTGKKLTVTCSQNMNHEYMSWYRQDPGLGLRQIYYSMNVEVTDKGDVPEGYKVSRKEKRNFPLILESPSPNQTSLYFCASSFSGVGEKLFFGSGTQLSVL.

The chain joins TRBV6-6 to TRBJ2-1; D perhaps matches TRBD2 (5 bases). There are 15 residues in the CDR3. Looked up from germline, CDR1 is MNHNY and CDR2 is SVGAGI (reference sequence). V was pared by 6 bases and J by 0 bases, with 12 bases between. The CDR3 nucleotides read TGTGCCAGCAGCCGACTGGGGAGCTCCTACAATGAGCAGTTCTTC. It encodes CASSRLGSSYNEQFF.

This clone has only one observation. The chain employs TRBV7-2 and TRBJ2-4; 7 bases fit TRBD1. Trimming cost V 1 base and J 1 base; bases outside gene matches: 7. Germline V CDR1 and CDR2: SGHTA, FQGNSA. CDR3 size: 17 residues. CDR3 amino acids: CASSLVEGALAKNIQYF. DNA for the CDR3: TGTGCCAGCAGCTTAGTAGAGGGGGCCCTGGCCAAAAACATTCAGTACTTC.

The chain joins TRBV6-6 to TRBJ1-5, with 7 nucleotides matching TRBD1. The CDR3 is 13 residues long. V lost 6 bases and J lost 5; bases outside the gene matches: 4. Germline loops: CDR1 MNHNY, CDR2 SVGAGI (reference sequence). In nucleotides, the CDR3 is TGTGCCAGCAGGCCACAGGGGCATCAGCCCCAGCATTTT. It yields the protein CASRPQGHQPQHF.

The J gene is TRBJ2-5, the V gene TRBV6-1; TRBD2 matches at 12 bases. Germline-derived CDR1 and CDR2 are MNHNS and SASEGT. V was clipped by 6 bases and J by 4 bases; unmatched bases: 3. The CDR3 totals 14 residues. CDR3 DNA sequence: TGTGCCAGCAGCGGACTAGCGGGGAGAGAGACCCAGTACTTC. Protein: CASSGLAGRETQYF.

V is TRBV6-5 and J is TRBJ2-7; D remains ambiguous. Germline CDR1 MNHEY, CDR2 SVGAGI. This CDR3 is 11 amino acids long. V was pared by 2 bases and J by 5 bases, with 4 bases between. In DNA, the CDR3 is TGTGCCAGCAGTTACGGGCACGAGCAGTACTTC. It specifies CASSYGHEQYF.

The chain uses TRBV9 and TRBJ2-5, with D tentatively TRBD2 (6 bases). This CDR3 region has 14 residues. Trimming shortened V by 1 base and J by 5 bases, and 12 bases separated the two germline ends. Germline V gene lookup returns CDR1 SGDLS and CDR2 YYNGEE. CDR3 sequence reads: CASSVTSIRETQYF. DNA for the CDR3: TGTGCCAGCAGCGTAACTAGCATCAGGGAGACCCAGTACTTC.

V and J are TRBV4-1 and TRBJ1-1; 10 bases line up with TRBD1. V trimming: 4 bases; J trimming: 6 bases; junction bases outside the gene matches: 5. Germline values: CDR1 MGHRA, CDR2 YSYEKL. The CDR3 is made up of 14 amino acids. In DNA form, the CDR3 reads TGCGCCAGCAGCCTGGGACAGGGGAGCCCTGAAGCTTTCTTT. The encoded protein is CASSLGQGSPEAFF.

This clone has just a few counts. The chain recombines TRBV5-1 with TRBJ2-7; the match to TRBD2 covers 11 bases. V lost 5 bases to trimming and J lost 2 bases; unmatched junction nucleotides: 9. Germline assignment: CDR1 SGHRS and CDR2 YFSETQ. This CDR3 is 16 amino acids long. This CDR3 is CASRLGTSGQTYEQYF. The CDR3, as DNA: TGCGCCAGCAGGCTAGGGACTAGCGGTCAAACCTACGAGCAGTACTTC. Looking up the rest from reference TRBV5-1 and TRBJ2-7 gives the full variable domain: KAGVTQTPRYLIKTRGQQVTLSCSPISGHRSVSWYQQTPGQGLQFLFEYFSETQRNKGNFPGRFSGRQFSNSRSEMNVSTLELGDSALYLCASRLGTSGQTYEQYFGPGTRLTVT.

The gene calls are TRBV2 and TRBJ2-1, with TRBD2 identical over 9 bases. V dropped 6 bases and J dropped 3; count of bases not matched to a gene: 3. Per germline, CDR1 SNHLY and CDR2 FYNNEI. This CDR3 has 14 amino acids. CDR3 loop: CASSRTSDYNEQFF. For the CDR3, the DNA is TGTGCCAGCAGCCGGACTAGCGACTACAATGAGCAGTTCTTC.

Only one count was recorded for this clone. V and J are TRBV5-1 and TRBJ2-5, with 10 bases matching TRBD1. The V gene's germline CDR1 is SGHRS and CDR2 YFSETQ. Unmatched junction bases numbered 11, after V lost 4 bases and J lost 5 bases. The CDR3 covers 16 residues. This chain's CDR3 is CASSRRDRGEWETQYF. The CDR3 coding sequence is TGCGCCAGCAGCCGCCGGGACAGGGGCGAATGGGAGACCCAGTACTTC.

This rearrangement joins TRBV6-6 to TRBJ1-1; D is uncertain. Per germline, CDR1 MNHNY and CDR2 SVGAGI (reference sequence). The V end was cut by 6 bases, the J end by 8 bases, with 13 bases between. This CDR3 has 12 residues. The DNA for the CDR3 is TGTGCCAGCAGCTTAGGCGGGTTCGAAGCTTTCTTT. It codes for CASSLGGFEAFF.

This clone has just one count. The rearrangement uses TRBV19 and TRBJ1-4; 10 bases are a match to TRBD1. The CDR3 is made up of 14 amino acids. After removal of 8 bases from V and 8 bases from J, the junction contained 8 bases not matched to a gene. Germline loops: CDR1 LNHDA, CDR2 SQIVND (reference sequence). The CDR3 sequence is CASLPGQGTEKLFF. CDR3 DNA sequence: TGTGCCAGTCTTCCGGGACAGGGGACCGAAAAACTGTTTTTT.

CDR3 sequence (DNA): TGTGCCAGTGGAGGGAACACCGGGGAGCTGTTTTTT. Translating it yields CASGGNTGELFF. The V call is TRBV6-5, the J call TRBJ2-2, with D possibly TRBD2 on 5 matching bases. Trimming removed 9 bases at V and 1 base at J, with 6 bases between. Germline CDR1 and CDR2: MNHEY and SVGAGI. The CDR3 extends over 12 amino acids.

CDR3 sequence reads: CAGGRRQETQYF. For the CDR3, the DNA is TGTGCCGGAGGGCGGCGTCAAGAGACCCAGTACTTC. The chain combines TRBV2 with TRBJ2-5, with a weak D call TRBD2 (6 bases). Germline V gives CDR1 SNHLY, CDR2 FYNNEI. V was pared by 11 bases and J by 2 bases, with 12 bases between. The CDR3 has 12 amino acids.

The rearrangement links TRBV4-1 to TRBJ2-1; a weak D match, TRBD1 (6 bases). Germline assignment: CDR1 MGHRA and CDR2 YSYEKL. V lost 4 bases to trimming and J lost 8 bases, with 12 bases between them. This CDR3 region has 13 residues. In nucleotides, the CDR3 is TGCGCCAGCAGCCTCCTTACAGGGCATGAGCAGTTCTTC. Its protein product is CASSLLTGHEQFF.

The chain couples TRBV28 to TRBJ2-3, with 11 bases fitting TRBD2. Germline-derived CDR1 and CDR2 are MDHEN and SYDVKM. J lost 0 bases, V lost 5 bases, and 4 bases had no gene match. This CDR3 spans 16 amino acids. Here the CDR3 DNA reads TGTGCCAGCAGTCCCGGGACTAGCGGAAGCACAGATACGCAGTATTTT. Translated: CASSPGTSGSTDTQYF.

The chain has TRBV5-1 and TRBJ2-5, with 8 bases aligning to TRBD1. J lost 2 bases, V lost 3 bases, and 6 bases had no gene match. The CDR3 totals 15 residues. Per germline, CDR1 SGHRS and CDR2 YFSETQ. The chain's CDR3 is CASSWGQDYQETQYF. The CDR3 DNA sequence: TGCGCCAGCAGCTGGGGACAGGACTATCAAGAGACCCAGTACTTC.

The CDR3 protein is CASSQGSGAPYEQYF. CDR3 DNA: TGCGCCAGCAGCCAAGGGAGCGGAGCCCCTTACGAGCAGTACTTC. This rearrangement joins TRBV4-3 to TRBJ2-7, with D possibly matching TRBD2 (5 bases). CDR1 is LGHNA, CDR2 YSLEER, per germline. Trimming left V 1 base short and J 4 bases short, with 14 bases between. This CDR3 region has 15 residues.

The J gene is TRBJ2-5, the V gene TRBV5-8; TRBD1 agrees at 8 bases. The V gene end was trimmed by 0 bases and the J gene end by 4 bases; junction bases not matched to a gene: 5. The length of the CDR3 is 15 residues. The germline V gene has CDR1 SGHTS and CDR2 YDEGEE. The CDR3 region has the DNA TGTGCCAGCAGCTTGGGACAGGGGATTGGAGAGACCCAGTACTTC. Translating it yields CASSLGQGIGETQYF.

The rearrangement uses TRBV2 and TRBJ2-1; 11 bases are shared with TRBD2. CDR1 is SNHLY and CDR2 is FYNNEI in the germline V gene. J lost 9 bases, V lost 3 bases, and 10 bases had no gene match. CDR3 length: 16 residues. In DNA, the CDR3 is TGTGCCAGCAGTGAGTCGTGGGTAGCGGGAGGGCGTGAGCAGTTCTTC. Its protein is CASSESWVAGGREQFF.

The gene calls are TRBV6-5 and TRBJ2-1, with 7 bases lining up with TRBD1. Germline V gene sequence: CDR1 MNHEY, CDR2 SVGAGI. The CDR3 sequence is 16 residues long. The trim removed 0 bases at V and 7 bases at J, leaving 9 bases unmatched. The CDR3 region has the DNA TGTGCCAGCAGTTACTCGATGGGACAGCTATCGAATGAGCAGTTCTTC. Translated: CASSYSMGQLSNEQFF.

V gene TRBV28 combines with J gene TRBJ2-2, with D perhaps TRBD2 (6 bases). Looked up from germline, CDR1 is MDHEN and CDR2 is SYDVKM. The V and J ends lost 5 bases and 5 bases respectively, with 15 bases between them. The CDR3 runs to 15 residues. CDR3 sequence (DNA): TGTGCCAGCAGTCTCTTCTCCCGGGAGACCGGGGAGCTGTTTTTT. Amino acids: CASSLFSRETGELFF.

The CDR3 coding sequence is TGTGCCAGCAGCTCCAGTGGCGGGGTCTACAATGAGCAGTTCTTC. It specifies CASSSSGGVYNEQFF. The chain couples TRBV2 to TRBJ2-1; D may be TRBD2 (6 bases). CDR1 is SNHLY and CDR2 is FYNNEI in the germline V gene. This CDR3 has 15 residues. Trimming shortened V by 6 bases and J by 3 bases, and 15 bases separated the two germline ends.

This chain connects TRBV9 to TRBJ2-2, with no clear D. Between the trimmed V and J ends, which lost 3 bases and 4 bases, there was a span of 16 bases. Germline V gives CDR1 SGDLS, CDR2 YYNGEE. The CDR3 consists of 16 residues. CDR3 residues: CASSAEALRVTGELFF. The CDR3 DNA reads TGTGCCAGCAGCGCTGAGGCCCTCCGGGTCACCGGGGAGCTGTTTTTT.

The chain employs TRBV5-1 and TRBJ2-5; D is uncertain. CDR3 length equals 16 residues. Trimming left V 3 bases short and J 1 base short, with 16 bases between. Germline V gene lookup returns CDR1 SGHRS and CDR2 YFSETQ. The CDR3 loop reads CASSWAGWQLQETQYF. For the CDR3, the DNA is TGCGCCAGCAGCTGGGCCGGATGGCAGCTCCAAGAGACCCAGTACTTC.

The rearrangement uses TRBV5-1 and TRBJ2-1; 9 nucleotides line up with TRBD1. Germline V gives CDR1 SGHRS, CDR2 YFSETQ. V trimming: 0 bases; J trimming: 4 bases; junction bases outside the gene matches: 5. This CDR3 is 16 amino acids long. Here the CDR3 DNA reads TGCGCCAGCAGCTTGGCTGGACAGGGGCCTTACAATGAGCAGTTCTTC. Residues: CASSLAGQGPYNEQFF.

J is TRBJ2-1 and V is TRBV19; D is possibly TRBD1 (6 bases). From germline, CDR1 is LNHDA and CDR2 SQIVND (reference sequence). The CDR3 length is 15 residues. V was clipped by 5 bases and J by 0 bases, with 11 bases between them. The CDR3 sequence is CASSAGQSSYNEQFF. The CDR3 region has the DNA TGTGCCAGTAGTGCCGGACAGAGCTCCTACAATGAGCAGTTCTTC.

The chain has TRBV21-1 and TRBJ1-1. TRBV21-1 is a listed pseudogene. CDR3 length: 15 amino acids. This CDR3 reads CASRGPGGPNTEAFF. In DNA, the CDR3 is TGTGCCAGCAGGGGTCCGGGGGGCCCGAACACTGAAGCTTTCTTT.

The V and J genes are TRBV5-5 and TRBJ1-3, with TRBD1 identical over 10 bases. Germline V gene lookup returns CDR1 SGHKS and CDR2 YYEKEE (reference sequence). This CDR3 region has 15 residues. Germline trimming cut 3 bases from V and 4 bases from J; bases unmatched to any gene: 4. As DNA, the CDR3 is TGTGCCAGCAGCTGGGGACAGGGGAGAGGAAACACCATATATTTT. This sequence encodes CASSWGQGRGNTIYF.